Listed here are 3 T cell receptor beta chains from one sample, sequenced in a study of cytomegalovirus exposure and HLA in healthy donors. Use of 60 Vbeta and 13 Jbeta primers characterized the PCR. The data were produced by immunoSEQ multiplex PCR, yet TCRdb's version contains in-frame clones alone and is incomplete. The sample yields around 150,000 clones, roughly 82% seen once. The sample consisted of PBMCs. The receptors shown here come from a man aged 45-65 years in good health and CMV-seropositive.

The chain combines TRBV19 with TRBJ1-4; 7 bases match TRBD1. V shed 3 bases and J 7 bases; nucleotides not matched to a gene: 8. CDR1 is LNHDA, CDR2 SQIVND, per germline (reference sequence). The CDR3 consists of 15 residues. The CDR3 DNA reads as TGTGCCAGTAGTATCTTCTCCGACAGGGTTGAAAAACTGTTTTTT. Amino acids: CASSIFSDRVEKLFF.

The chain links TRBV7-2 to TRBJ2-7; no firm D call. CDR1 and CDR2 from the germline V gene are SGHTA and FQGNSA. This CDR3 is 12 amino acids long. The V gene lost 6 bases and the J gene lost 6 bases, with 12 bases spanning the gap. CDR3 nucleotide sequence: TGTGCCAGCAGTTATCTTGACTCCGAGCAGTACTTC. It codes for CASSYLDSEQYF. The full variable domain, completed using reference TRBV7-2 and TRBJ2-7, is GAGVSQSPSNKVTEKGKDVELRCDPISGHTALYWYRQSLGQGLEFLIYFQGNSAPDKSGLPSDRFSAERTGGSVSTLTIQRTQQEDSAVYLCASSYLDSEQYFGPGTRLTVT.

The CDR3 DNA is TGTGCCAGCAGTTATGAGAACCGGGAAGCTTTCTTT. Encoded protein: CASSYENREAFF. The chain links TRBV28 to TRBJ1-1, with D uncertain. CDR1 and CDR2 (germline): MDHEN, SYDVKM. V dropped 4 bases and J dropped 8 bases, with 11 bases sitting between them. The CDR3 is made up of 12 amino acids.